Below, 5 T cell receptor beta chains from the same sample are listed, as sequenced in a study of CD8 T cells in Susac syndrome. Reverse transcription used roughly 0.5 to 1 ug RNA and random hexamers. Each CDR3 protein is one row after TCRdb ran MiXCR on the immunoSEQ multiplex PCR reads. The table lists approximately 170,000 distinct CDR3 sequences, around 90% of them singletons. Sample: CD4+ T cells from PBMCs. The receptor set was obtained from a human donor in good health.

The chain recombines TRBV11-2 with TRBJ2-3, with TRBD2 identical over 13 bases. The germline gives CDR1 SGHAT, CDR2 FQNNGV. With V trimmed by 5 bases and J by 6 bases, 8 bases remained unmatched. The CDR3 contains 16 residues. The CDR3 reads CASSQGLAGASDTQYF. The CDR3 region has the DNA TGTGCCAGCAGCCAAGGACTAGCGGGGGCCTCTGATACGCAGTATTTT.

The V gene is TRBV5-1, the J gene TRBJ2-2; 10 nucleotides match TRBD1. The length of the CDR3 is 15 residues. Germline loops: CDR1 SGHRS, CDR2 YFSETQ. Unmatched junction bases numbered 7, after V lost 7 bases and J lost 4 bases. The CDR3 sequence: CASGGQGQGTGELFF. CDR3 coding DNA: TGCGCCAGCGGGGGACAGGGGCAGGGCACCGGGGAGCTGTTTTTT.

The CDR3 nucleotides read TGTGCCAGCACCGTGTCCATACAAGAGACCCAGTACTTC. This gives the protein CASTVSIQETQYF. The gene calls are TRBV6-1 and TRBJ2-5, with D unclear. CDR1 and CDR2 from the germline V gene are MNHNS and SASEGT. Trimming shortened V by 7 bases and J by 2 bases, and 11 bases separated the two germline ends. CDR3 length: 13 amino acids.

The rearrangement uses TRBV12-5 and TRBJ2-3; D call uncertain. The germline V and J ends were trimmed by 5 bases and 4 bases, with 10 bases remaining between them. Looked up from germline, CDR1 is LGHNT and CDR2 is FRNRAP. The CDR3 has 13 amino acids. The chain's CDR3 is CASGDSRADTQYF. The DNA for the CDR3 is TGTGCTAGTGGTGACTCTAGGGCAGATACGCAGTATTTT.

The chain uses TRBV7-2 and TRBJ2-5, with unresolved D. Trimming removed 6 bases from V and 1 base from J, with 9 bases in between. The CDR3 spans 13 residues. Per the germline V gene, CDR1 is SGHTA and CDR2 is FQGNSA. The CDR3 spells CASSWASQETQYF. The DNA for the CDR3 is TGTGCCAGCAGTTGGGCTAGCCAAGAGACCCAGTACTTC.